This T cell receptor beta chain was obtained from a study of tumor-infiltrating lymphocytes in primary liver carcinoma. TCR beta cDNA was reverse-transcribed from about 500 ng of total RNA. The reaction used a constant-region primer and ProtoScript II reverse transcriptase. Libraries of TCR beta came from three nested multiplex PCR rounds with slightly modified ARM-PCR. Researchers ran the first two PCR rounds for ten to eleven cycles each with TRBV1-TRBV30 forward primers and a C-beta reverse primer. TCRdb itself ran the multiplex PCR reads through MiXCR, one entry per CDR3 protein. The sample holds around 47,000 distinct CDR3 sequences, around 66% seen once. Of note for this clonotype: The CDR3 does not close with the conserved phenylalanine or tryptophan, likely indicating a read error.

Investigators took RNA and DNA out together from about 19-30 mg of unsorted bulk tissue. CDR3 length: 19 residues. Trimming took 0 bases from V and 5 from J; bases not matched to a gene: 17. The germline V gene encodes CDR1 GTSNPN and CDR2 SVGIG (reference sequence). The receptor comes from a man in his forties with primary liver carcinoma and hepatitis B virus infection. V usage is TRBV30 and J usage is TRBJ2-5; 11 bases line up with TRBD2. Sequencing was carried out using liver tumor tissue from sampling region 2. Subset in this sample: tumor region T2, inferior pole. The CDR3 DNA reads as TGTGCCTGGAGTGTTCTGTCCACACTCGGACTAGCGGGCCGGGAGACCCAGTACGTC. Residues: CAWSVLSTLGLAGRETQYV.